This is a list of T cell receptor beta chains from one sample in a study of cytomegalovirus exposure and HLA in healthy donors. This table comes from immunoSEQ multiplex PCR, and its TCRdb copy is limited to in-frame clones, with some not included. The sample includes roughly 190,000 clones, 77% of them seen just once. Sequenced sample: PBMCs. The receptors come from a female donor in good health and CMV-seronegative. The CDR3 runs from the conserved cysteine through the conserved F or W. Each record gives: V gene, clone size, J gene, D gene, CDR3 protein, CDR3 DNA. The D gene is left open where the match is weak. Size values are once, few and many counts, or a class for expanded clones, and some rows have none.

TRBV5-1	.	TRBJ2-3	.	CASSDGESQADTQYF	TGCGCCAGCAGCGACGGGGAGTCTCAGGCAGATACGCAGTATTTT
TRBV7-6	.	TRBJ2-7	TRBD1	CASSSLTGDVEQYF	TGTGCCAGCAGCTCGTTGACAGGGGACGTCGAGCAGTACTTC
TRBV7-8	.	TRBJ2-5	TRBD2	CASSISGGAQTQYF	TGTGCCAGCAGCATTAGCGGGGGGGCACAGACCCAGTACTTC
TRBV5-1	.	TRBJ1-1	.	CASSRGGGTEAFF	TGCGCCAGCAGCCGCGGGGGGGGAACTGAAGCTTTCTTT
TRBV2	.	TRBJ2-5	.	CAVRGIETQYF	TGTGCCGTTCGGGGGATTGAGACCCAGTACTTC
TRBV5-4	.	TRBJ2-1	TRBD1	CASSNTGGNYNEQFF	TGTGCCAGCAGCAATACAGGGGGGAATTACAATGAGCAGTTCTTC
TRBV28	.	TRBJ1-2	.	CASSLRSYGYTF	TGTGCCAGCAGCCTACGGAGCTATGGCTACACCTTC
TRBV29-1	.	TRBJ1-2	.	CSVEARGVNYGYTF	TGCAGCGTTGAGGCCCGGGGGGTAAACTATGGCTACACCTTC
TRBV30	few	TRBJ1-1	.	CAWREAQGWTEAFF	TGTGCCTGGAGAGAGGCACAGGGTTGGACTGAAGCTTTCTTT
TRBV11-1	.	TRBJ2-7	TRBD2	CASSLAGNGGSYEQYF	TGTGCCAGCAGTCTAGCGGGCAACGGGGGCTCCTACGAGCAGTACTTC
TRBV11-3	.	TRBJ2-7	.	CASSLEAPGEQYF	TGTGCCAGCAGCCTAGAGGCGCCGGGGGAGCAGTACTTC
TRBV29-1	.	TRBJ2-3	TRBD1	CSVTGGVTDTQYF	TGCAGCGTCACAGGGGGCGTCACAGATACGCAGTATTTT
TRBV6-6	.	TRBJ1-5	TRBD1	CATRGQGTSNQPQHF	TGTGCCACCAGGGGGCAGGGTACGAGCAATCAGCCCCAGCATTTT
TRBV7-2	.	TRBJ1-5	.	CASSSTLVAGNQPQHF	TGTGCCAGCAGCTCCACCCTAGTGGCAGGCAATCAGCCCCAGCATTTT
TRBV28	few	TRBJ1-2	TRBD1	CASSPPQDRVIFYGYTF	TGTGCCAGCAGTCCTCCACAGGACAGGGTGATATTCTATGGCTACACCTTC
TRBV28	.	TRBJ1-1	.	CASSLYGEETEAFF	TGTGCCAGCAGTTTATATGGGGAGGAGACTGAAGCTTTCTTT
TRBV4-1	few	TRBJ1-1	TRBD1	CASSHLGQVNTEAFF	TGCGCCAGCAGCCACTTGGGACAGGTGAACACTGAAGCTTTCTTT
TRBV5-1	few	TRBJ1-4	.	CASSLSGDSEKLFF	TGCGCCAGCAGCTTGTCGGGGGATAGCGAAAAACTGTTTTTT
TRBV10-3	.	TRBJ2-7	TRBD1	CAISEGKTGAPYEQYF	TGTGCCATCAGTGAGGGAAAGACAGGGGCCCCCTACGAGCAGTACTTC
TRBV5-1	.	TRBJ2-7	.	CASSWLQGPSYEQYF	TGCGCCAGCAGCTGGCTACAGGGACCCTCCTACGAGCAGTACTTC
TRBV28	.	TRBJ2-2	TRBD1	CASSFHRGVGELFF	TGTGCCAGCAGTTTCCACAGGGGCGTCGGGGAGCTGTTTTTT
TRBV6-1	few	TRBJ2-7	TRBD1	CASSDEMTGRLTYEQYF	TGTGCCAGCAGTGACGAAATGACAGGGCGTCTTACCTACGAGCAGTACTTC
TRBV7-9	.	TRBJ2-5	TRBD1	CASSLRTGGKTQYF	TGTGCCAGCAGCTTACGTACAGGGGGGAAGACCCAGTACTTC
TRBV6-4	.	TRBJ2-2	TRBD1	CASSLQGEATGELFF	TGTGCCAGTAGCCTACAGGGGGAAGCCACCGGGGAGCTGTTTTTT
TRBV5-1	.	TRBJ1-2	.	CASSAGNYGYTF	TGCGCCAGCAGCGCAGGGAACTATGGCTACACCTTC
TRBV15	.	TRBJ2-6	TRBD1	CATSRDGGQGVFGANVLTF	TGTGCCACCAGCAGAGATGGAGGACAGGGGGTCTTTGGGGCCAACGTCCTGACTTTC
TRBV7-2	.	TRBJ2-7	.	CASSLERSYEQYF	TGTGCCAGCAGCTTAGAGCGCTCCTACGAGCAGTACTTC
TRBV5-1	once	TRBJ2-1	TRBD2	CASSGTSGSSPGYNEQFF	TGCGCCAGCAGCGGGACTAGCGGGAGCTCACCGGGCTACAATGAGCAGTTCTTC
TRBV28	.	TRBJ2-1	TRBD2	CASSLARGGLEQFF	TGTGCCAGCAGTCTAGCACGGGGGGGCCTTGAGCAGTTCTTC
TRBV2	.	TRBJ2-3	.	CASSPRRSSTDTQYF	TGTGCCAGCAGCCCTCGCAGGTCCTCCACAGATACGCAGTATTTT
TRBV2	.	TRBJ2-7	.	CASRVTDNSYEQYF	TGTGCCAGCAGGGTAACGGACAACTCCTACGAGCAGTACTTC
TRBV6-5	.	TRBJ2-7	TRBD2	CASWDSGNEQYF	TGTGCCAGCTGGGATAGCGGGAACGAGCAGTACTTC
TRBV18	.	TRBJ1-1	.	CASSPGLQIDSEAFF	TGTGCCAGCTCACCAGGGCTTCAAATTGATTCTGAAGCTTTCTTT
TRBV9	.	TRBJ1-2	.	CASSVVLNYGYTF	TGTGCCAGCAGCGTAGTACTGAACTATGGCTACACCTTC
TRBV10-1	.	TRBJ2-7	TRBD2	CASSEGLAGGYEQYF	TGCGCCAGCAGTGAGGGACTAGCGGGGGGCTACGAGCAGTACTTC
TRBV4-1	.	TRBJ1-6	.	CASREEGYLSPLHF	TGCGCCAGCAGAGAGGAGGGTTACCTGTCACCCCTCCACTTT
TRBV5-5	.	TRBJ2-5	.	CASSLRAGSQETQYF	TGTGCCAGCAGCCTTAGAGCAGGGTCCCAAGAGACCCAGTACTTC
TRBV4-1	.	TRBJ2-1	TRBD2	CASSRLAGDNEQFF	TGCGCCAGCAGCCGTCTAGCGGGCGACAATGAGCAGTTCTTC
TRBV5-1	.	TRBJ2-2	.	CASSLDLAGNTGELFF	TGCGCCAGCAGCTTGGATCTCGCGGGAAACACCGGGGAGCTGTTTTTT
TRBV4-2	.	TRBJ2-1	TRBD2	CASSLSGTSPYNEQFF	TGTGCCAGCAGCCTTTCCGGGACTAGCCCCTACAATGAGCAGTTCTTC
TRBV11-3	once	TRBJ1-3	.	CASSISGGNTIYF	TGTGCCAGCAGCATCTCAGGGGGAAACACCATATATTTT
TRBV28	.	TRBJ2-7	TRBD1	CASSFRDRTYEQYF	TGTGCCAGCAGTTTCCGGGACAGGACCTACGAGCAGTACTTC
TRBV19	.	TRBJ2-2	.	CASRAVGGTGELFF	TGTGCCAGTAGGGCCGTAGGGGGCACCGGGGAGCTGTTTTTT
TRBV7-2	few	TRBJ2-7	TRBD1	CASSNRDRDEQYF	TGTGCCAGCAGCAACCGGGACAGAGACGAGCAGTACTTC
TRBV28	.	TRBJ1-1	.	CASSSIDSHGAFF	TGTGCCAGCAGTTCAATCGACAGCCACGGGGCTTTCTTT
TRBV5-4	once	TRBJ2-3	.	CASSLESGGTDTQYF	TGTGCCAGCAGCTTGGAAAGTGGGGGGACAGATACGCAGTATTTT
TRBV15	.	TRBJ2-4	TRBD1	CATSSDRVDIQYF	TGTGCCACCAGCAGCGACAGGGTGGACATTCAGTACTTC
TRBV5-1	.	TRBJ2-3	TRBD2	CASSFTSGSLNTQYF	TGCGCCAGCAGCTTCACTAGCGGGAGTTTAAATACGCAGTATTTT
TRBV27	once	TRBJ1-4	TRBD1	CASSATGGLDEKLFF	TGTGCCAGCAGTGCCACAGGGGGCTTGGATGAAAAACTGTTTTTT
TRBV10-2	.	TRBJ1-3	.	CASSGLSSGNTIYF	TGCGCCAGCAGTGGTTTGAGCTCTGGAAACACCATATATTTT
TRBV25-1	.	TRBJ2-3	TRBD2	CASSDRTSGADTQYF	TGTGCCAGCAGTGATAGGACTAGCGGGGCAGATACGCAGTATTTT
TRBV5-1	.	TRBJ2-1	.	CASSLQGNEQFF	TGCGCCAGCAGCTTACAGGGTAATGAGCAGTTCTTC
TRBV28	.	TRBJ2-1	TRBD2	CASSPVWGGNEQFF	TGTGCCAGCAGCCCCGTGTGGGGGGGGAATGAGCAGTTCTTC
TRBV5-6	once	TRBJ2-3	.	CASSLFSDTQYF	TGTGCCAGCAGCTTGTTCTCAGATACGCAGTATTTT
TRBV7-2	few	TRBJ2-5	.	CASSLGQPQETQYF	TGTGCCAGCAGCTTAGGACAGCCCCAAGAGACCCAGTACTTC
TRBV5-1	.	TRBJ1-3	.	CASSEAGGSGNTIYF	TGCGCCAGCAGCGAGGCGGGGGGTTCTGGAAACACCATATATTTT
TRBV4-1	.	TRBJ2-7	TRBD2	CASSQGSGSYEQYF	TGCGCCAGCAGCCAAGGTAGCGGGAGCTACGAGCAGTACTTC
TRBV21-1	few	TRBJ1-1	.	CASSKVGQGKNTEAFF	TGTGCCAGCAGCAAAGTAGGGCAGGGGAAAAACACTGAAGCTTTCTTT
TRBV7-9	.	TRBJ1-1	.	CASSLDRVVGAFF	TGTGCCAGCAGCTTAGACAGGGTTGTGGGAGCTTTCTTT
TRBV16	.	TRBJ1-3	TRBD1	CASSQSDRGGGNTIYF	TGTGCCAGCAGCCAATCGGACAGGGGAGGTGGAAACACCATATATTTT